The present entry profiles one T cell receptor beta chain with its context. The clone's antigen remains unknown. Qualities for individual bases were not recorded, and no much larger clone is one base off. This record comes from a study of cytomegalovirus exposure and HLA in healthy donors (dated by TCRdb to between 2016 and 2019). Regarding the research as a whole: An earlier analysis of several hundred of the donors reported more than 250 Gb of sequence data and roughly 110 million unique TCR beta sequences from 150 million to 200 million T cells. About 300 gigabases of sequencing data and 78 million or so unique TCR sequences were included in an early release covering about 620 HLA-typed donors. Of the roughly 400 genotyped donors, over 70% fell in the genetic ancestry cluster associated with self-reported Caucasian donors. The aim of the study was to test whether cataloging public T cell receptors could identify signatures of past pathogen exposure. The study used immunosequencing to profile the T cell repertoires of some 600 subjects and linked those repertoires to cytomegalovirus serostatus. Along with the roughly 710-subject first cohort, a separate validation cohort of over a hundred different subjects was used. High-throughput TCR immunosequencing, statistical association of individual TCRs with disease status, and machine learning were combined to predict cytomegalovirus infection status. In a later analysis, previously published TCR beta repertoires from hundreds of donors were re-analyzed and high-resolution HLA genotyping was added so that TCR occurrence patterns could be studied. The later analysis used no new phenotypic data to find candidate immune exposures, relying instead on TCR beta sequences and their occurrence across donors. To decide whether each TCR beta V gene segment behaved as functional or pseudogenic, an earlier analysis of some 600 of the donors relied on high-throughput TCR beta sequencing. Donor age, sex, ethnicity and CMV serostatus were collected together with the repertoire data. A later genetic analysis used genome-wide SNP genotypes for about 60% of the roughly 700 donors, treating that subset as a discovery cohort. Every discovery cohort repertoire had been produced on one sequencing platform. HLA typing covered class I and class II loci at four-digit resolution. The number of donors typed differed by locus, with roughly 629-640 for A, B, C, DRB1 and DQB1, more than 500 for DQA1, 600 to 610 for DPA1, and some 470 for DPB1. A few DR-DQ haplotypes were treated as single units for association and clustering because of strong linkage in the cohort. Across around 400 genotyped donors of the cohort, an average of about 250,000 unique TCR beta nucleotide sequences per donor were sequenced, and approximately 17% of those sequences were non-productive. The paper as a whole reports these results and caveats: A further reported finding was that TCR beta sequences accurately predicted the HLA-A and HLA-B alleles for most subjects in the first cohort. The sequencing pipeline was judged likely to have produced a cluster of highly shared sequence variants as a technical artifact. In a later analysis, HLA-associated TCR beta chains were found to be more clonally expanded and to have lower generation probabilities than equally common non-associated chains. Assigning TCR associations to individual alleles was difficult when HLA alleles, especially DR and DQ, strongly co-occurred. The cohort was sequenced for TCR beta chains only, and without alpha or paired-chain data the features that could be detected were limited. Because HLA typing was unavailable for some donors at each locus, only the typed subset was used in association tests. The authors suggested that the approach could potentially be generalized to other disease states and immunological phenotypes. A total of 164 TCR beta chains were listed by the study as associated with cytomegalovirus. While some public TCRs were present in many individuals, most TCR sequences turned up only very rarely across donors. In vitro tests confirmed that a few of the cytomegalovirus-associated TCR beta chains recognize cytomegalovirus antigens. A later analysis found that most CMV-associated TCR beta chains appeared HLA-restricted, with HLA associations seemingly driven largely by CMV exposure. A later genetic analysis reported fewer N-insertions in productive TCRs among donors in an Asian-associated ancestry cluster than the approximately 670-donor mean. Linkage disequilibrium might explain the correlated functional status among segregating V segments, but an unknown experimental factor could not be excluded. In both the original and validation cohorts, the classifier was reported to diagnose cytomegalovirus status with high specificity and sensitivity. Presence/absence analyses assumed roughly uniform sequencing depth across donors, an assumption that may not hold. In a later analysis, several top co-occurrence clusters were reported to appear linked to parvovirus B19, influenza, CMV and Epstein-Barr virus. In a later genetic analysis, a missense DCLRE1C variant was associated with V-gene and J-gene trimming of TCR beta chains, and the association was replicated in an independent cohort. Fewer than 20 rarely observed V segments, including chromosome 9 orphons, were excluded from the earlier analysis of several hundred of the donors because counts were too low. CMV serostatus was the only immune exposure information available for the cohort. Some IMGT-functional V segments, including TRBV6-2 and TRBV6-3, could not be told apart with the 87-base-pair reads, so those segments were excluded. In a later analysis, 16,951 TCR beta sequences were associated with specific HLA alleles at a false discovery rate of 0.05. Broadly in line with IMGT annotations, most TCR beta V segments showed up in productive rearrangements about 87% or about 30% of the time in an earlier analysis of 587 of the donors. In a later analysis, TCR association rates were found to vary across HLA loci, with the most associated TCRs seen for DRB1 alleles and the fewest for HLA-C alleles.

CDR1 and CDR2, per the germline V gene (reference sequence), are LNHDA and SQIVND. The CDR3 contains 14 residues, cysteine and phenylalanine counted. Only the CDR3 portion is preserved as DNA: 42 bases, with reading frame beginning at the first base. Ends trimmed: V by 5 bases, J by 4 bases; bases unmatched to a gene: 7. The cohort was made up of around 720 healthy bone marrow donors. All cohort members were sampled while nominally healthy, although unrecorded immune exposures were likely present. The donor was CMV seronegative and belonged to the group of 352 seronegative cohort members. A peripheral blood sample was collected from each donor, and TCR beta sequencing was performed on peripheral blood mononuclear cells. Genomic DNA extraction from the blood cell samples was performed with the Qiagen DNeasy Blood Extraction Kit. The library was obtained by the immunoSEQ multiplex PCR assay. A mixture of 60 forward primers for TCR Vbeta segments and 13 reverse primers for TCR Jbeta segments was used in the multiplex PCR. The CDR3 region of rearranged TCR beta genes was amplified from genomic DNA with a multiplex PCR assay. The Illumina HiSeq System was used to sequence the amplified TCR beta libraries as 87-base-pair reads. For the original study's pipeline: A later analysis counted about 80 million unique TCR beta chains across the 500 to 850 repertoires, and approximately 11 million of these chains were shared by at least two donors. Raw reads were error-corrected and collapsed into unique sequences with a nearest-neighbor algorithm that merged closely related sequences to remove PCR and sequencing errors. Alignment of CDR3 sequences to IMGT reference sequences was used to assign V, D and J gene segments. For a sequence to be retained, a match of at least six nucleotides was required to both a V gene segment and a J gene segment. A rearrangement was called productive if the CDR3 had no stop codons and remained in frame with V and J, and every other rearrangement was called non-productive. CDR3 was defined according to IMGT convention as the region running from the second conserved V-encoded cysteine to the conserved J-encoded phenylalanine. Sequences without an unambiguous match to a single V gene segment were excluded from the earlier analysis of several hundred of the donors. An earlier analysis of 587 of the donors called V segments functional above 56.7% productive rearrangements and segregating when the between-donor standard deviation exceeded 5%. To diagnose cytomegalovirus status from the catalog of TCR beta chain sequences, a statistical classification framework was built. In a later analysis, TCR nucleotide sequences were compared against IMGT/GENE-DB human TR gene sequences so that V and J genes could be assigned. The TCRdist pipeline was used in a later analysis to assign CDR3 sequences and most-parsimonious VDJ recombination scenarios. In a later analysis, every TCR beta chain was defined by the combination of its CDR3 amino acid sequence and its V-gene family, and reads without a unique V-gene family were dropped. In a later analysis, a few hundred highly shared, low-generation-probability nucleotide sequences were removed to address suspected cross-contamination and a sequencing artifact. In a later analysis, a clonal expansion index for each public chain was calculated from normalized within-repertoire ranks of inferred template counts. In a later analysis, generation probabilities were computed with a VDJ recombination model fitted to out-of-frame rearrangements, and the resulting probabilities were checked against IGoR. A later analysis scored TCR-TCR, TCR-HLA and TCR-CMV co-occurrence with hypergeometric tests, applying a repertoire-size bias correction to TCR pairs. In a later analysis, false discovery rates were estimated by permuting HLA or CMV assignments 20 times. A later analysis grouped co-occurring TCRs with DBSCAN, adding TCRdist sequence similarity when clustering within HLA-allele-positive subsets. Co-occurrence clustering excluded repertoires with fewer than 30,000 or more than 120,000 public chains, plus five with anomalous nucleotide sharing. The immuneACCESS repertoire file appears here via TCRdb, limited to in-frame rearrangements. These files lack a portion of the clones; in checked studies, under half of the deficit traces to unresolved V genes, and the cause of the others is not known. The V and J calls and clone size are taken from that table; D and trimming were inferred from the DNA. The sample yields 130,000 or so clones; 70% to 90% were counted once. The top ten constitute roughly 0.53% of the sample.

The sequencing input was PBMCs. This sequence originates from a woman in her thirties or forties in good health and CMV-seronegative. The chain is encoded by TRBV19 joined to TRBJ1-2, and TRBD1 matches 7 of the central bases. The DNA sequence is given as TGTGCCAGTAGTGCGACCGGGACAGTCTATGGCTACACCTTC. This encodes CASSATGTVYGYTF.